A single sample gave rise to the 11 T cell receptor beta chains below, sequenced in a study of CD8+ T cells in alopecia areata. Reverse transcribed after extraction, RNA yielded cDNA as the sequencing template. Sequenced by immunoSEQ multiplex PCR; TCRdb stores in-frame clones only, minus some. The repertoire holds 55,000 to 75,000 clones, with roughly half as singletons. The sample was CD8+ T cells sorted from blood, taken at week 0. Source of these receptors: a human donor with alopecia areata.

V and J are TRBV29-1 and TRBJ1-5; a possible D gene is TRBD1 (5 bases). The V end was cut by 4 bases, the J end by 6 bases, with 7 bases between. Germline V gene data show CDR1 as SQVTM and CDR2 as ANQGSEA. The CDR3 spans 11 residues. The chain's CDR3 is CSVVGTQPQHF. The CDR3 DNA is TGCAGCGTTGTTGGGACTCAGCCCCAGCATTTT.

The chain is built from TRBV30 and TRBJ2-1; no clear D. The germline CDR1 and CDR2 sequences are GTSNPN and SVGIG (reference sequence). V was trimmed by 2 bases and J by 7 bases, leaving 6 bases between them. CDR3 length equals 11 residues. The CDR3 here is CAWSKLNEQFF. CDR3 nucleotides: TGTGCCTGGAGTAAATTGAATGAGCAGTTCTTC.

This clone was found a few times. J is TRBJ2-5 and V is TRBV9, with D unresolved. The CDR3 extends over 15 amino acids. Trimming took off 0 bases at V and 2 bases at J, with 11 bases between the two ends. The germline gives CDR1 SGDLS, CDR2 YYNGEE. The CDR3 bases are TGTGCCAGCAGCGTAGATGGTTACAGACAAGAGACCCAGTACTTC. Translating it yields CASSVDGYRQETQYF.

The rearrangement links TRBV9 to TRBJ2-1, with D hard to call. Germline V CDR1 and CDR2: SGDLS, YYNGEE. V lost 6 bases and J lost 6, with 13 bases in between. The CDR3 has 13 amino acids. DNA for the CDR3: TGTGCCAGCACCGCCGCTCGTAGCAATGAGCAGTTCTTC. Translation gives CASTAARSNEQFF.

The V call is TRBV4-1, the J call TRBJ2-7, with no clear D. The CDR3 runs 13 residues. V was clipped by 0 bases and J by 2 bases, with 5 bases between them. Germline lookup yields CDR1 MGHRA and CDR2 YSYEKL. CDR3 coding DNA: TGCGCCAGCAGCCAAGACTCCGCCTACGAGCAGTACTTC. This codes for CASSQDSAYEQYF.

The chain carries TRBV7-8 and TRBJ2-1; TRBD2 is a possible D gene (6 bases). The CDR3 runs to 16 residues. Deletions cut 1 base from V and 0 bases from J, with 10 bases between. Germline V gives CDR1 SGHVS, CDR2 FQNEAQ. Here the CDR3 reads CASSLGDSYSYNEQFF. The CDR3 DNA follows: TGTGCCAGCAGCTTAGGGGACTCCTACTCCTACAATGAGCAGTTCTTC. The whole variable domain, remainder taken from reference TRBV7-8 and TRBJ2-1, is GAGVSQSPRYKVAKRGQDVALRCDPISGHVSLFWYQQALGQGPEFLTYFQNEAQLDKSGLPSDRFFAERPEGSVSTLKIQRTQQEDSAVYLCASSLGDSYSYNEQFFGPGTRLTVL.

The rearrangement uses TRBV4-3 and TRBJ1-5; tentative D call: TRBD1 (6 bases). This CDR3 has 15 amino acids. V lost 0 bases to trimming and J lost 7 bases, with 13 bases between them. Germline CDR1 LGHNA, CDR2 YSLEER. The DNA for the CDR3 is TGCGCCAGCAGCCAAGACCAGGGGCTTGGACAGCCCCAGCATTTT. This sequence encodes CASSQDQGLGQPQHF.

This rearrangement joins TRBV7-9 to TRBJ2-1; 12 bases are a match to TRBD2. The CDR3 covers 16 residues. The ends lost 4 bases at V and 7 bases at J; junction bases unmatched: 8. Germline lookup yields CDR1 SEHNR and CDR2 FQNEAQ (reference sequence). CDR3 bases: TGTGCCAGCAGCTCCCGGACTAGCGGGATATTGAATGAGCAGTTCTTC. Amino acids: CASSSRTSGILNEQFF.

The chain couples TRBV27 to TRBJ2-7; perhaps TRBD2 as D (6 bases). The V and J ends lost 6 bases and 0 bases respectively, with 15 bases between them. The V gene's germline CDR1 is MNHEY and CDR2 SMNVEV (reference sequence). There are 15 residues in the CDR3. CDR3 sequence reads: CASSYGGGSSYEQYF. The CDR3 nucleotides are TGTGCCAGCAGCTACGGGGGAGGTAGCTCCTACGAGCAGTACTTC.

The chain carries TRBV27 and TRBJ2-7, with D possibly matching TRBD1 (5 bases). With 2 bases removed from V and 3 bases from J, the gap between germline ends came to 8 bases. Germline-derived CDR1 and CDR2 are MNHEY and SMNVEV (reference sequence). The CDR3 extends over 13 amino acids. CDR3 nucleotide sequence: TGTGCCAGCAGTTTAAGGGGTAACTACGAGCAGTACTTC. It encodes CASSLRGNYEQYF.

The genes are TRBV27 and TRBJ2-6; D gene ambiguous. The CDR3 has 16 amino acids. V lost 1 base, J lost 3 bases, and 10 bases lay in between. From germline, CDR1 is MNHEY and CDR2 SMNVEV (reference sequence). The CDR3 protein is CASSLLGFDGANVLTF. DNA for the CDR3: TGTGCCAGCAGTTTATTGGGGTTTGATGGGGCCAACGTCCTGACTTTC.